This TCR beta chain was sequenced for a study of T cells in Graves' hyperthyroidism and ophthalmopathy. The CDR3 regions of TCR beta were amplified from RNA transcripts. The HTBI primer set was used in a first-round RT-PCR of the TCR CDR3. TCRdb reprocessed the multiplex PCR reads via MiXCR and lists one record per CDR3 protein. The sample includes hundreds of thousands of distinct CDR3 sequences, approximately 25% of them seen just once. The CDR3 loop spans 14 amino acids. Germline V gene sequence: CDR1 KGHDR, CDR2 SFDVKD. The clonotype comes from a woman in her forties with Graves' ophthalmopathy. This chain connects TRBV24-1 to TRBJ2-7, with 7 positions matching TRBD2. TRBJ2-1 matches the DNA end more closely, so the J call is doubtful. The sequencing input was blood. The DNA of the CDR3 is TGTGCCACCAGTGGTGGCAGGAGCGGGGTCGAGCAGTTCTTC. Encoded protein: CATSGGRSGVEQFF.